The 31 T cell receptor beta chains below come from one sample, sequenced in a study of blood T cell repertoires in COVID-19. TCRdb's copy holds only in-frame clones and misses some; the assay was immunoSEQ multiplex PCR. Here the sample spans about 480,000 clones, 70% to 90% being singletons. Sequencing was done on a sample of PBMCs or T cells enriched from blood (not recorded which). All receptors derive from a woman between 35 and 50 years old who had recovered from COVID-19.

The chain links TRBV14 to TRBJ2-5; D is uncertain. The germline CDR1 and CDR2 sequences are SGHDN and FVKESK. The CDR3 is made up of 14 amino acids. Trimming left V 3 bases short and J 5 bases short, with 13 bases between. The DNA of the CDR3 is TGTGCCAGCAGCCATATCCGCGGATTGGAGACCCAGTACTTC. Protein: CASSHIRGLETQYF.

The J gene is TRBJ2-7, the V gene TRBV2; maybe TRBD2 (6 bases). V was pared by 5 bases and J by 3 bases, with 17 bases between. CDR1 and CDR2 (germline): SNHLY, FYNNEI. There are 15 residues in the CDR3. The CDR3 reads CASSHEQGAGYEQYF. In nucleotides, the CDR3 is TGTGCCAGCAGTCACGAGCAAGGAGCGGGCTACGAGCAGTACTTC.

A single count supports this clone. V usage is TRBV27 and J usage is TRBJ1-1, with D maybe TRBD1 (5 bases). The CDR3 runs 14 residues. Between the trimmed V and J ends, which lost 2 bases and 4 bases, there was a span of 11 bases. Germline CDR1 is MNHEY and CDR2 is SMNVEV (reference sequence). This CDR3 is CASSLRGGGTEAFF. CDR3 nucleotide sequence: TGTGCCAGCAGTTTACGTGGGGGGGGCACTGAAGCTTTCTTT.

The V gene is TRBV28, the J gene TRBJ2-5; D may be TRBD1 (6 bases). V was shortened by 6 bases and J by 0 bases, with 11 bases between the two germline ends. The germline V gene has CDR1 MDHEN and CDR2 SYDVKM. This CDR3 spans 14 amino acids. The DNA for the CDR3 is TGTGCCAGCAGCCGAGGACAGAACCAAGAGACCCAGTACTTC. Protein sequence: CASSRGQNQETQYF. Looking up the rest from reference TRBV28 and TRBJ2-5 gives the full variable domain: DVKVTQSSRYLVKRTGEKVFLECVQDMDHENMFWYRQDPGLGLRLIYFSYDVKMKEKGDIPEGYSVSREKKERFSLILESASTNQTSMYLCASSRGQNQETQYFGPGTRLLVL.

The chain couples TRBV10-2 to TRBJ2-7, with 8 bases fitting TRBD1. The CDR3 has 13 residues. From germline, CDR1 is WSHSY and CDR2 SAAADI. V dropped 6 bases and J dropped 3; count of bases not matched to a gene: 4. In DNA form, the CDR3 reads TGCGCCAGCAGCTTCGGACAGGGCTACGAGCAGTACTTC. Amino acids: CASSFGQGYEQYF.

This clone was picked up a small number of times. V gene TRBV6-1 combines with J gene TRBJ1-2, with a possible D match to TRBD1 (6 bases). Trimming cost V 3 bases and J 6 bases, with 11 bases left between them. Per germline, CDR1 MNHNS and CDR2 SASEGT. The CDR3 loop spans 13 amino acids. The CDR3 reads CASSDLQGNGYTF. The CDR3 region has the DNA TGTGCCAGCAGTGATTTACAGGGCAATGGCTACACCTTC.

This chain uses TRBV6-2 or TRBV6-3 with TRBJ2-3; possible D gene TRBD2, 5 bases. CDR3 length: 16 amino acids. Germline loops: CDR1 MNHEY, CDR2 SVGEGT. The V end was cut by 2 bases, the J end by 4 bases, with 16 bases between. The CDR3 reads CASSYEPGSNADTQYF. CDR3 DNA sequence: TGTGCCAGCAGTTACGAACCGGGGTCGAATGCAGATACGCAGTATTTT.

The chain links TRBV4-1 to TRBJ2-1, with D perhaps TRBD2 (6 bases). Between the trimmed V and J ends, which lost 5 bases and 5 bases, there was a span of 22 bases. The germline V gene encodes CDR1 MGHRA and CDR2 YSYEKL. The length of the CDR3 is 17 residues. The DNA for the CDR3 is TGCGCCAGCAGCGGTCGAGGAGGGGTAGGGCGCGACAATGAGCAGTTCTTC. This encodes CASSGRGGVGRDNEQFF.

This chain joins TRBV7-2 and TRBJ2-1; 13 nucleotides line up with TRBD2. The length of the CDR3 is 16 residues. Germline V CDR1 and CDR2: SGHTA, FQGNSA. The trim removed 5 bases at V and 9 bases at J, leaving 10 bases unmatched. The CDR3 region is CASSTRVGLAGVEQFF. For the CDR3, the DNA is TGTGCCAGCAGCACACGGGTAGGACTAGCGGGAGTTGAGCAGTTCTTC.

The CDR3 loop reads CASTSGRGEAFF. CDR3 DNA sequence: TGCGCCAGCACTTCGGGCAGGGGTGAAGCTTTCTTT. The chain recombines TRBV4-1 with TRBJ1-1; D perhaps matches TRBD1 (6 bases). The CDR3 covers 12 residues. With 7 bases removed from V and 7 bases from J, the gap between germline ends came to 13 bases. Germline lookup yields CDR1 MGHRA and CDR2 YSYEKL.

This clone turned up a few times. The J gene is TRBJ2-2, the V gene TRBV19, with D uncertain. Germline assignment: CDR1 LNHDA and CDR2 SQIVND (reference sequence). There are 18 residues in the CDR3. V lost 7 bases and J 0 bases, leaving 21 bases between the germline ends. The DNA of the CDR3 is TGTGCCAGTACTTCGAACCCCCCAGATATCACGAACACCGGGGAGCTGTTTTTT. This translates into CASTSNPPDITNTGELFF.

The chain is built from TRBV6-5 and TRBJ2-7; D is possibly TRBD1 (5 bases). V was pared by 7 bases and J by 4 bases, with 14 bases between. The CDR3 is 13 residues long. Germline values: CDR1 MNHEY, CDR2 SVGAGI. CDR3 sequence (DNA): TGTGCCAGCAAGGGGCATTACCCGTACGAGCAGTACTTC. Its translation: CASKGHYPYEQYF.

The chain has TRBV5-6 and TRBJ1-1; the D is unclear. CDR3 length: 14 residues. CDR1 is SGHDT, CDR2 YYEEEE, per germline. Trimming took 4 bases from V and 1 from J, leaving 11 bases between them. For the CDR3, the DNA is TGTGCCAGCAGCGCGGGCCTATCGAACACTGAAGCTTTCTTT. Residues: CASSAGLSNTEAFF.

This clone was counted only a few times. The rearrangement uses TRBV19 and TRBJ1-3; the D gene is possibly TRBD1 (6 bases). CDR3 length: 14 amino acids. V was trimmed by 5 bases and J by 7 bases, leaving 15 bases between them. Germline lookup yields CDR1 LNHDA and CDR2 SQIVND (reference sequence). The CDR3 is CASSPLGGANTIYF. The CDR3 DNA reads TGTGCCAGTAGTCCCCTCGGGGGGGCGAACACCATATATTTT.

The chain combines TRBV2 with TRBJ1-2; D ambiguous. The CDR3 runs 10 residues. V lost 6 bases to trimming and J lost 8 bases, with 7 bases between them. Per germline, CDR1 SNHLY and CDR2 FYNNEI. In DNA form, the CDR3 reads TGTGCCAGCAGCCCACACGGCTACACCTTC. As protein: CASSPHGYTF.

This sequence joins TRBV5-4 and TRBJ1-1, with D unclear. Trimming left V 4 bases short and J 4 bases short, with 17 bases between. The CDR3 has 15 residues. Germline CDR1 and CDR2: SGHNT and YYREEE (reference sequence). CDR3: CASSPSRGVGTEAFF. CDR3 sequence (DNA): TGTGCCAGCAGCCCCTCGCGGGGAGTCGGCACTGAAGCTTTCTTT.

The CDR3 bases are TGTGCCAGCAGCTGGACTGAGCGAGAGACCCAGTACTTC. It codes for CASSWTERETQYF. The chain employs TRBV12-3 or TRBV12-4 and TRBJ2-5; tentatively, D is TRBD2 (5 bases). The CDR3 runs 13 residues. The V end lost 6 bases, the J end lost 4 bases, and 12 bases lay between the germline ends.

V gene TRBV7-8 combines with J gene TRBJ1-2; 8 nucleotides agree with TRBD1. V lost 5 bases to trimming and J lost 4 bases; unmatched junction nucleotides: 12. Germline V gives CDR1 SGHVS, CDR2 FQNEAQ. The CDR3 extends over 16 amino acids. CDR3: CASSPRTGPTTYGYTF. Here the CDR3 DNA reads TGTGCCAGCAGCCCCCGGACAGGGCCAACCACCTATGGCTACACCTTC.

J is TRBJ1-2 and V is TRBV13, with 7 bases aligning to TRBD1. CDR3 size: 13 residues. Germline values: CDR1 PRHDT, CDR2 FYEKMQ (reference sequence). The J segment lost 4 bases and the V segment lost 3 bases, leaving 2 bases of the junction unmatched. The CDR3 spells CASSFGTVYGYTF. In nucleotides, the CDR3 is TGTGCCAGCAGCTTTGGGACAGTCTATGGCTACACCTTC.

The count of this clone is one. The rearrangement joins TRBV20-1 to TRBJ2-1; D is unresolved. Germline V CDR1 and CDR2: DFQATT, SNEGSKA (reference sequence). With 1 base removed from V and 10 bases from J, the gap between germline ends came to 8 bases. CDR3 length: 11 amino acids. The CDR3 DNA sequence: TGCAGTGCTAGAGTATTGCAGGAGCAGTTCTTC. This encodes CSARVLQEQFF.

V gene TRBV7-2 combines with J gene TRBJ1-3, with D maybe TRBD1 (6 bases). This CDR3 is built from 16 residues. Germline CDR1 and CDR2: SGHTA and FQGNSA. Trimming removed 5 bases from V and 4 bases from J, with 18 bases in between. As DNA, the CDR3 is TGTGCCAGCAGCCCAAGAGGGGGAGACGGGGGAAACACCATATATTTT. It translates to CASSPRGGDGGNTIYF.

The chain joins TRBV4-3 to TRBJ2-2; 13 bases fit TRBD2. Germline V gives CDR1 LGHNA, CDR2 YSLEER. The CDR3 extends over 17 amino acids. Trimming took 2 bases from V and 6 from J; bases not matched to a gene: 6. CDR3: CASSQRTSGSFAGELFF. CDR3 nucleotides: TGCGCCAGCAGCCAAAGGACTAGCGGGAGCTTCGCCGGGGAGCTGTTTTTT.

The chain carries TRBV5-6 and TRBJ2-1; D possibly corresponds to TRBD2 (6 bases). The CDR3 has 16 residues. V lost 4 bases and J 2 bases, leaving 16 bases between the germline ends. Germline CDR1 SGHDT, CDR2 YYEEEE. CDR3 loop: CASSARRGLPYNEQFF. CDR3 nucleotides: TGTGCCAGCAGCGCCAGGAGGGGACTCCCCTACAATGAGCAGTTCTTC. The full variable domain, its missing parts supplied by reference TRBV5-6 and TRBJ2-1, is DAGVTQSPTHLIKTRGQQVTLRCSPKSGHDTVSWYQQALGQGPQFIFQYYEEEERQRGNFPDRFSGHQFPNYSSELNVNALLLGDSALYLCASSARRGLPYNEQFFGPGTRLTVL.

V is TRBV5-1 and J is TRBJ2-2; TRBD1 might be the D (6 bases). V was pared by 2 bases and J by 0 bases, with 8 bases between. The CDR3 length is 15 residues. Germline CDR1 and CDR2: SGHRS and YFSETQ. The CDR3 DNA is TGCGCCAGCAGCTTAGGGACAACGAACACCGGGGAGCTGTTTTTT. Amino acid sequence: CASSLGTTNTGELFF. Combining the CDR3 with reference TRBV5-1 and TRBJ2-2 gives the whole variable domain KAGVTQTPRYLIKTRGQQVTLSCSPISGHRSVSWYQQTPGQGLQFLFEYFSETQRNKGNFPGRFSGRQFSNSRSEMNVSTLELGDSALYLCASSLGTTNTGELFFGEGSRLTVL.

The chain carries TRBV4-3 and TRBJ1-2; unclear D gene. Trimming took off 1 base at V and 2 bases at J, with 14 bases between the two ends. CDR1 and CDR2 (germline): LGHNA, YSLEER. This CDR3 spans 16 amino acids. The CDR3 nucleotides are TGCGCCAGCAGCCAAGTTTCCGGGGTTTCCAACTATGGCTACACCTTC. Protein: CASSQVSGVSNYGYTF.

The rearrangement joins TRBV21-1 to TRBJ1-1; the D segment call TRBD1 is taken from the table without a DNA check. TRBV21-1 counts as a pseudogene. The CDR3 covers 14 residues. The CDR3: CASSNSAGLAEAFF. The CDR3, as DNA: TGTGCCAGCAGCAACTCCGCAGGGCTTGCTGAAGCTTTCTTT.

CDR3 residues: CASSTQGVDYEQYF. The CDR3 DNA reads as TGTGCCAGTAGTACTCAGGGGGTGGACTACGAGCAGTACTTC. The chain couples TRBV19 to TRBJ2-7, with 7 bases that match TRBD1. Looked up from germline, CDR1 is LNHDA and CDR2 is SQIVND (reference sequence). V trimming: 4 bases; J trimming: 3 bases; junction bases outside the gene matches: 6. The CDR3 loop spans 14 amino acids.

The chain uses TRBV6-2 or TRBV6-3 and TRBJ2-7, with TRBD2 matching 7 bases. Trimming at V came to 2 bases and at J to 4 bases, leaving 5 bases not matched to a gene. The CDR3 length is 14 residues. Per germline, CDR1 MNHEY and CDR2 SVGEGT. CDR3 region: CASSYGAGAYEQYF. In DNA, the CDR3 is TGTGCCAGCAGTTACGGGGCGGGAGCATACGAGCAGTACTTC.

V and J are TRBV18 and TRBJ1-5, with D uncertain. V lost 2 bases and J lost 2, with 13 bases in between. This CDR3 is built from 16 residues. The germline V gene has CDR1 KGHSH and CDR2 LQKENI. The CDR3 nucleotides are TGTGCCAGCTCACCAAAGGAGGATCCGGGCAATCAGCCCCAGCATTTT. Translation gives CASSPKEDPGNQPQHF.

The gene calls are TRBV7-6 and TRBJ2-1, with 8 bases matching TRBD2. This CDR3 is built from 16 residues. The ends lost 4 bases at V and 5 bases at J; junction bases unmatched: 10. Per the germline V gene, CDR1 is SGHVS and CDR2 is FNYEAQ. The CDR3 reads CASSSPAGLGNNEQFF. CDR3 DNA: TGTGCCAGCAGCTCCCCTGCGGGACTAGGTAACAATGAGCAGTTCTTC.

The gene calls are TRBV29-1 and TRBJ1-2; TRBD1 aligns across 7 bases. Germline CDR1 reads SQVTM; CDR2 reads ANQGSEA. V trimming: 6 bases; J trimming: 8 bases; junction bases outside the gene matches: 9. The CDR3 has 12 residues. This chain's CDR3 is CSVYATGMGYTF. The CDR3, as DNA: TGCAGCGTATATGCGACAGGGATGGGCTACACCTTC.